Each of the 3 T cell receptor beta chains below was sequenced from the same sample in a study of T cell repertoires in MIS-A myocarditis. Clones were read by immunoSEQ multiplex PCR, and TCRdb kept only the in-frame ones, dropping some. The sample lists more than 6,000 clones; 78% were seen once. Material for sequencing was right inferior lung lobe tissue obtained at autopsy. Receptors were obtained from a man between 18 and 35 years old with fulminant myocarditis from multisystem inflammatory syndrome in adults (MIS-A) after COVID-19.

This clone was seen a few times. CDR3 DNA: TGTGCCAGCAGACCCACGGGACAGGGTTTGGGCGAGCAGTACTTC. Translation gives CASRPTGQGLGEQYF. This chain uses TRBV7-9 with TRBJ2-7, with 9 nucleotides matching TRBD1. This CDR3 spans 15 amino acids. Germline CDR1 SEHNR, CDR2 FQNEAQ (reference sequence). V trimming: 6 bases; J trimming: 6 bases; junction bases outside the gene matches: 12.

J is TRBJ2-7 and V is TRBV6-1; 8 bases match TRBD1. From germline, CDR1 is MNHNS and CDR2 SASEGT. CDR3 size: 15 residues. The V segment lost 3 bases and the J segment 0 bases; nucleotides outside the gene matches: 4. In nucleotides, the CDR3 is TGTGCCAGCAGTGACCGGGACAGGCTCTCCTACGAGCAGTACTTC. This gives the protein CASSDRDRLSYEQYF.

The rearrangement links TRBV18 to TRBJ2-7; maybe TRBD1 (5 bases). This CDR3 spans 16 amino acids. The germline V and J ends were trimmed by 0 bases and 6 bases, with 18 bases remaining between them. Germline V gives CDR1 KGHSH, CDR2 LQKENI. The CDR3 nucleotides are TGTGCCAGCTCACCACCGTATACTGGGGCCTTGGGCGAGCAGTACTTC. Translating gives CASSPPYTGALGEQYF.